This TCR beta chain was identified in a study of shared clonotypes between healthy human individuals. For the study at large: CD4 naive cells filled three plates per donor, CD4 memory three, CD8 naive two and CD8 memory one.

This CDR3 has 14 amino acids. The trim removed 2 bases at V and 5 bases at J, leaving 6 bases unmatched. Germline lookup yields CDR1 SGHRS and CDR2 YFSETQ. With regard to this clone: Its specificity is unknown.

The split of CD4+ cells yielded CD45RA+ naive and CD45RA-negative memory subsets. TCRdb keeps only in-frame clones here, not all; method: immunoSEQ multiplex PCR. The data hold more than 2 million clones, with approximately 94% observed a single time. Study-level findings and limits: The study drew on few donors, limiting represented genetic and exposure-history diversity. As a rule, naive subsets had a larger estimated richness than memory subsets.

J is TRBJ2-5 and V is TRBV5-1; TRBD1 aligns across 7 bases. Source material: naive CD4+ T cells sorted from blood. Subset defined: CD45RA+ positively selected. This TCR came from a man aged 18 to 35 in good health. The CDR3 is CASSLQGPGETQYF. CDR3 nucleotide sequence: TGCGCCAGCAGCTTACAGGGGCCTGGGGAGACCCAGTACTTC.